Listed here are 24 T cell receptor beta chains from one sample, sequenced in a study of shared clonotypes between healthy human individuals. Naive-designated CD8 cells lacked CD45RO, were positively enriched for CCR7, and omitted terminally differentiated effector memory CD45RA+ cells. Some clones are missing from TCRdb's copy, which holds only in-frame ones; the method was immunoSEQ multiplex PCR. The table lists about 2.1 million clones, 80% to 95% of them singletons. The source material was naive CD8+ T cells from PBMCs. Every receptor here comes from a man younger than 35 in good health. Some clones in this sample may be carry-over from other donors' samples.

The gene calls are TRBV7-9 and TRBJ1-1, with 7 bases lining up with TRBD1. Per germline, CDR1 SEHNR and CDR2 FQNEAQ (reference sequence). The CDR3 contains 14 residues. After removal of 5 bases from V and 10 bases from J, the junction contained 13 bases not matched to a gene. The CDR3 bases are TGTGCCAGCAGCCCAACTACAGGGGTGGGGGGAGCTTTCTTT. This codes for CASSPTTGVGGAFF.

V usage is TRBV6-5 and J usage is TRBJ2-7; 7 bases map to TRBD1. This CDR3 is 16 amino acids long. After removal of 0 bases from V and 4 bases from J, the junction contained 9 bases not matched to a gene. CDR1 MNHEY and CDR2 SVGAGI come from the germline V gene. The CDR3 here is CASSYSTGQSVYEQYF. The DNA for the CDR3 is TGTGCCAGCAGTTACTCGACGGGACAGTCCGTTTACGAGCAGTACTTC.

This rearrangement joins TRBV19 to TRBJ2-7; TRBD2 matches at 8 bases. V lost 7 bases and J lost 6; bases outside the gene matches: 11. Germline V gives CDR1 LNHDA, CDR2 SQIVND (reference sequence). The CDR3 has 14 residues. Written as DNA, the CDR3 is TGTGCCAGTACCCCTAGCGGGCACGTTGGCGAGCAGTACTTC. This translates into CASTPSGHVGEQYF.

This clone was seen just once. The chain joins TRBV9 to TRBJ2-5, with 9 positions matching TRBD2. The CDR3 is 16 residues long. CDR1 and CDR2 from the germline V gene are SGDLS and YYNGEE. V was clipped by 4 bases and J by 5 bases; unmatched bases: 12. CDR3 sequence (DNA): TGTGCCAGCAGCCCGACTCTAGCGGGGTCCGGGGAGACCCAGTACTTC. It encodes CASSPTLAGSGETQYF.

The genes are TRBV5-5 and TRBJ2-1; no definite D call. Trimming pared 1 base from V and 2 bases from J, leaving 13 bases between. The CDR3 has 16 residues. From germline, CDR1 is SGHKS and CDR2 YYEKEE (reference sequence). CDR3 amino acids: CASSLTRRAAYNEQFF. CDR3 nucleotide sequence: TGTGCCAGCAGCTTGACTCGACGGGCGGCCTACAATGAGCAGTTCTTC. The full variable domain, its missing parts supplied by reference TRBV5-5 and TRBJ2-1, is DAGVTQSPTHLIKTRGQQVTLRCSPISGHKSVSWYQQVLGQGPQFIFQYYEKEERGRGNFPDRFSARQFPNYSSELNVNALLLGDSALYLCASSLTRRAAYNEQFFGPGTRLTVL.

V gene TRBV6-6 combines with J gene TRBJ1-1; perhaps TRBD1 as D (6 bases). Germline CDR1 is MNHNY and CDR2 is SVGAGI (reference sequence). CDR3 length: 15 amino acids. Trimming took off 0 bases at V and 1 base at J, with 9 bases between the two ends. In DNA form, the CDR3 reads TGTGCCAGCAGTTACTCGGCAGGGGCGAACACTGAAGCTTTCTTT. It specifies CASSYSAGANTEAFF.

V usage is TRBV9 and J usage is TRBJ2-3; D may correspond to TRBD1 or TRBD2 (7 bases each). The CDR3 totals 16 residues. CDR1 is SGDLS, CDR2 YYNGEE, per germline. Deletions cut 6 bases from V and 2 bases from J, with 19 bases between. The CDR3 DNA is TGTGCCAGCAACTCCAGGGGGGGAGGACCCACAGATACGCAGTATTTT. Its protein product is CASNSRGGGPTDTQYF. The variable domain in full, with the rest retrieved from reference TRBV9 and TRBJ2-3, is DSGVTQTPKHLITATGQRVTLRCSPRSGDLSVYWYQQSLDQGLQFLIQYYNGEERAKGNILERFSAQQFPDLHSELNLSSLELGDSALYFCASNSRGGGPTDTQYFGPGTRLTVL.

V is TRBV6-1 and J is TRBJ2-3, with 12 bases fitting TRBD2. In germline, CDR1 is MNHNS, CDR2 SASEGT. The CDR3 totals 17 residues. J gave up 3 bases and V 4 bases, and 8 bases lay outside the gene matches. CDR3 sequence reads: CASSVKRLAGETDTQYF. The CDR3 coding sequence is TGTGCCAGCAGTGTTAAGCGACTAGCGGGAGAGACAGATACGCAGTATTTT.

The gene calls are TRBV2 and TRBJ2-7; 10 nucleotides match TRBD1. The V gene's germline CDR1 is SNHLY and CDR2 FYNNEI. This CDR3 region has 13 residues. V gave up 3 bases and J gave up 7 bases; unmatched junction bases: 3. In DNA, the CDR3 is TGTGCCAGCAGTGAGTGGGACAGGGGAGAGCAGTACTTC. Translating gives CASSEWDRGEQYF.

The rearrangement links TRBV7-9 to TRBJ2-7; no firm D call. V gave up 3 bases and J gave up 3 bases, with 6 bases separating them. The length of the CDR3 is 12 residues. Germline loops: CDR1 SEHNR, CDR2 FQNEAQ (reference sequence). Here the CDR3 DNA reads TGTGCCAGCAGCTTTTTTTTCTACGAGCAGTACTTC. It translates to CASSFFFYEQYF.

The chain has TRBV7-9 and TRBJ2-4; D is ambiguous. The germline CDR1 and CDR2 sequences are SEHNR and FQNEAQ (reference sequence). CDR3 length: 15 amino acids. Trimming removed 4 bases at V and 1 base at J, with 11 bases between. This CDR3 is CASSSGFGAKNIQYF. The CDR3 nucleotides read TGTGCCAGCAGCTCGGGTTTCGGGGCCAAAAACATTCAGTACTTC.

The CDR3 spells CASSWLAGGATGELFF. CDR3 nucleotide sequence: TGTGCCAGCAGCTGGCTAGCGGGAGGTGCCACCGGGGAGCTGTTTTTT. The chain joins TRBV7-9 to TRBJ2-2; TRBD2 matches 11 bases. J was trimmed by 4 bases and V by 4 bases; bases with no gene match: 5. The CDR3 loop spans 16 amino acids. Germline V gives CDR1 SEHNR, CDR2 FQNEAQ (reference sequence).

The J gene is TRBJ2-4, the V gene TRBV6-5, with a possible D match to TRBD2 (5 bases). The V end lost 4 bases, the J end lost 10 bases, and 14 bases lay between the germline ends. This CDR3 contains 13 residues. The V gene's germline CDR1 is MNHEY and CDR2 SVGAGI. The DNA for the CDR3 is TGTGCCAGCAGTTCAAACCTCCCGGGGATTCAGTACTTC. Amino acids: CASSSNLPGIQYF.

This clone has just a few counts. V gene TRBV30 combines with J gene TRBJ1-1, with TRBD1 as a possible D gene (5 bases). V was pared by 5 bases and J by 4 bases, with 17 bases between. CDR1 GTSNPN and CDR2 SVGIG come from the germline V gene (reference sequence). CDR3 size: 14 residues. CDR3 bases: TGTGCCTGGGCTATTTTTAGGGGCGGCACTGAAGCTTTCTTT. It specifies CAWAIFRGGTEAFF.

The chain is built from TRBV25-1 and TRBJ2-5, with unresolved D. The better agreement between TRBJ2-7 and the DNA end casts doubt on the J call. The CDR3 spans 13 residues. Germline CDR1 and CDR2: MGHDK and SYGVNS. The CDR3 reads CASSGSLTYEQYF. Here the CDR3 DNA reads TGTGCCAGCAGTGGGTCACTAACCTACGAGCAGTACTTC.

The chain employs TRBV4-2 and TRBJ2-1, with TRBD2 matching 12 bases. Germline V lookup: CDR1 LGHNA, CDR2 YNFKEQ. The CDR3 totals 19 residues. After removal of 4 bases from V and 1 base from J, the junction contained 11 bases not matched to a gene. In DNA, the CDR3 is TGTGCCAGCAGCCCCGGACTAGCGGGACGAGGGAGATCCTACAATGAGCAGTTCTTC. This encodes CASSPGLAGRGRSYNEQFF.

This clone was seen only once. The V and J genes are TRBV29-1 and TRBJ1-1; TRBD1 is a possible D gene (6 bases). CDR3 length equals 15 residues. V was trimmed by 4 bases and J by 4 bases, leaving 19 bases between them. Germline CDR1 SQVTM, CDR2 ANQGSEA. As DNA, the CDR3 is TGCAGCGTTGGGGATGGGGGGCCTCGGAGCACTGAAGCTTTCTTT. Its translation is CSVGDGGPRSTEAFF.

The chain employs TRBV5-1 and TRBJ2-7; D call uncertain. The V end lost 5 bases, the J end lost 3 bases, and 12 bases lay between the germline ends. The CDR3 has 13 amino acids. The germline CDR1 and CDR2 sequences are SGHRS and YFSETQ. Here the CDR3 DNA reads TGCGCCAGCAGAATGGACCAAGGCTACGAGCAGTACTTC. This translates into CASRMDQGYEQYF.

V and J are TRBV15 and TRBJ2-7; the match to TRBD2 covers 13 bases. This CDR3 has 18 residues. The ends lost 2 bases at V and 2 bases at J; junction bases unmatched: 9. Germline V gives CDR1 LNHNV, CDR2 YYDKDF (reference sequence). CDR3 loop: CATSRTPLGTSGTYEQYF. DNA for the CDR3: TGTGCCACCAGCAGAACACCCCTGGGGACTAGCGGGACCTACGAGCAGTACTTC.

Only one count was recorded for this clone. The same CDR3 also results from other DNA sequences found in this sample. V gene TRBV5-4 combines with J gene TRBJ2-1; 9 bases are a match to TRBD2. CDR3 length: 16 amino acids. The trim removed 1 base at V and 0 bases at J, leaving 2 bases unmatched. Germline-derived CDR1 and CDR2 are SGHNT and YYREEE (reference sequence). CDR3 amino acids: CASSLFSGSSYNEQFF. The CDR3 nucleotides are TGTGCCAGCAGCTTGTTTAGCGGGAGCTCCTACAATGAGCAGTTCTTC.

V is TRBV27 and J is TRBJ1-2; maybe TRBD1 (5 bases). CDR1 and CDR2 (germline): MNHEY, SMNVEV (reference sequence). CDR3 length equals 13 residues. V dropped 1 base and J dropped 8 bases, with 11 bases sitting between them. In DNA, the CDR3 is TGTGCCAGCAGTTTATTATGGGGGGAAGGCTACACCTTC. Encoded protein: CASSLLWGEGYTF.

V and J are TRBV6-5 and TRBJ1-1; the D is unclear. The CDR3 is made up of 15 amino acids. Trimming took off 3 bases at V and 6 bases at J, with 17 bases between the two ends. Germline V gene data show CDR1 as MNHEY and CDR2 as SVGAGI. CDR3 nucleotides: TGTGCCAGCAGTTATTCTGGGAGGCCCGGCGCTGAAGCTTTCTTT. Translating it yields CASSYSGRPGAEAFF.

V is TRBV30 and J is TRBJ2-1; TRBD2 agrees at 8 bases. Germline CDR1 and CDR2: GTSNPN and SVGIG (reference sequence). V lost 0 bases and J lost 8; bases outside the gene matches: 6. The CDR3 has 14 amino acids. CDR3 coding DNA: TGTGCCTGGAGTGTGGTCGGGAGGGGGGATGAGCAGTTCTTC. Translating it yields CAWSVVGRGDEQFF.

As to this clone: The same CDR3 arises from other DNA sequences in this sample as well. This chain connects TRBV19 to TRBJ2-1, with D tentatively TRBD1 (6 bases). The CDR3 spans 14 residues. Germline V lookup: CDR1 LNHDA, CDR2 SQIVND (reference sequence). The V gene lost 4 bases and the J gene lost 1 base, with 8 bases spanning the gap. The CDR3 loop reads CASSTRGSYNEQFF. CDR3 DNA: TGTGCCAGTAGTACGAGGGGGTCCTACAATGAGCAGTTCTTC.